Listed here is a single T cell receptor (beta chain). The target antigen is unknown. The CDR3 sequence is 14 residues long. In germline, CDR1 is SGDLS, CDR2 YYNGEE. The V and J ends lost 4 bases and 9 bases, in that order; junction bases with no gene match: 7. This entry is derived from a study of graft-versus-host responses after intestinal transplantation. Study results and limitations: Peak circulating GvH clone levels were associated with early post-transplant HvG declines. Some patients had graft-donor T cell macrochimerism, and their allografts showed high graft-versus-host to host-versus-graft clonal ratios. The authors found GvH clones in recipient marrow, some appearing first in ileum or blood.

Produced via immunoSEQ multiplex PCR; TCRdb's table is partial and in-frame only. The profile covers some 100,000 clones, with less than 95% appearing a single time and approximately 0.07% taken by the ten largest. The sequence came from a human donor who was the organ donor for an intestinal transplant. This material consisted of unstimulated CD8+ T cells sorted from spleen or lymph node cells, taken before transplant. The V call is TRBV9, the J call TRBJ1-6, with TRBD1 matching over 7 bases. The CDR3, as DNA: TGTGCCAGCAGCATCGGGGACAGCGTTTCACCCCTCCACTTT. This gives the protein CASSIGDSVSPLHF.